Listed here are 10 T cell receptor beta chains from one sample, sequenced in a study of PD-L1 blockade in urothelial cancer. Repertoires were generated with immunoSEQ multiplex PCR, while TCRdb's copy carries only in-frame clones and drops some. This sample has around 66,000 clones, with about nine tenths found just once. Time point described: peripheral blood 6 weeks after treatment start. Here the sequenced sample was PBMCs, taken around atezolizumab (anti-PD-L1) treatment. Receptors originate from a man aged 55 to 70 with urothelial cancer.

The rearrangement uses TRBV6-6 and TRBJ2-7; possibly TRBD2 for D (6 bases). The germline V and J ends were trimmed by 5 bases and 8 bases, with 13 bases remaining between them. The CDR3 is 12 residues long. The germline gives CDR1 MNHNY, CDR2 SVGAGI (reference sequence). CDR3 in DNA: TGTGCCAGCAGTCGTAGCGGTATCCAGCAGTACTTC. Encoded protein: CASSRSGIQQYF.

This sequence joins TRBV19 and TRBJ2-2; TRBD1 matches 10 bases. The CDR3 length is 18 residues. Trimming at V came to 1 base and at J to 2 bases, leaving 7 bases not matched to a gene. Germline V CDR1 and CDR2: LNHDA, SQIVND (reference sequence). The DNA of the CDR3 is TGTGCCAGTAGTATAGCCGGGACAGGGGTCCCTAACACCGGGGAGCTGTTTTTT. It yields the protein CASSIAGTGVPNTGELFF.

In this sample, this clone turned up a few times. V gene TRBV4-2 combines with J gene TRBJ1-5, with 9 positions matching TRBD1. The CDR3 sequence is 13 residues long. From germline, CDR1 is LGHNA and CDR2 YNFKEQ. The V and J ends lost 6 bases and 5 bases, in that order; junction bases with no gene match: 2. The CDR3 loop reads CASSRTGDQPQHF. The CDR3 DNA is TGTGCCAGCAGTCGGACAGGGGATCAGCCCCAGCATTTT.

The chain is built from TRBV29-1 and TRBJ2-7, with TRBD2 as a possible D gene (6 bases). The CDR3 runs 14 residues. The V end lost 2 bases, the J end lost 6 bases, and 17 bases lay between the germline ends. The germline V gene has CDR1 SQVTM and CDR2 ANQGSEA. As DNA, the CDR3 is TGCAGCGTTGAAAGGCAGGGATGGCGGGGCGAGCAGTACTTC. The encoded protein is CSVERQGWRGEQYF.

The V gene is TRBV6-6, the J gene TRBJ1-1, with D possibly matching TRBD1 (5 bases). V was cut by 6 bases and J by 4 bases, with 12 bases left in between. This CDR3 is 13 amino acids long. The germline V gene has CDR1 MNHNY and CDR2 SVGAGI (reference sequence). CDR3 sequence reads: CASRDGGVTEAFF. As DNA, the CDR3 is TGTGCCAGCAGGGATGGGGGGGTCACTGAAGCTTTCTTT.

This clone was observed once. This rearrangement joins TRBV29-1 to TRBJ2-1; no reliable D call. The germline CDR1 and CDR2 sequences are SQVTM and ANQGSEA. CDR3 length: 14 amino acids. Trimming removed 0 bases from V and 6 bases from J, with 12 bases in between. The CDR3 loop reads CSVEEKVRGNEQFF. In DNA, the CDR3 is TGCAGCGTTGAAGAGAAGGTCAGAGGCAATGAGCAGTTCTTC.

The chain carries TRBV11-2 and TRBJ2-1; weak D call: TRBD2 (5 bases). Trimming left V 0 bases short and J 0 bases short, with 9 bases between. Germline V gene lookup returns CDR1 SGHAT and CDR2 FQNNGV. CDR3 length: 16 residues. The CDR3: CASSLDRGVSYNEQFF. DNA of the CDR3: TGTGCCAGCAGCTTAGATCGGGGTGTCTCCTACAATGAGCAGTTCTTC.

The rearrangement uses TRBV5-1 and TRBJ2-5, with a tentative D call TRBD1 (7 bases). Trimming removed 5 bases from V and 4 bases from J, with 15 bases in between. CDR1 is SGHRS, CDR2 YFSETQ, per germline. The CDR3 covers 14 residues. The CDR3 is CASRPAGQLETQYF. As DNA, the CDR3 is TGCGCCAGCAGACCCGCGGGACAGCTAGAGACCCAGTACTTC.

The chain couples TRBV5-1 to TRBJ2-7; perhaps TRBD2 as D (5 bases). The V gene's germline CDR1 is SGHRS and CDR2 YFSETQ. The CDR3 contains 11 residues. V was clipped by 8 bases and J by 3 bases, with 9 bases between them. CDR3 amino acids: CASSEGYEQYF. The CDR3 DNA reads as TGCGCCAGTAGCGAGGGCTACGAGCAGTACTTC.

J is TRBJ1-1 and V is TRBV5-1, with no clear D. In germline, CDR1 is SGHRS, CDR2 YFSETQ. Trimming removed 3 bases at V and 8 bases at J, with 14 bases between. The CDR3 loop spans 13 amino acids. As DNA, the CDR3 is TGCGCCAGCAGCTCCACCCCGAGGTCAGAAGCTTTCTTT. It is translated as CASSSTPRSEAFF.